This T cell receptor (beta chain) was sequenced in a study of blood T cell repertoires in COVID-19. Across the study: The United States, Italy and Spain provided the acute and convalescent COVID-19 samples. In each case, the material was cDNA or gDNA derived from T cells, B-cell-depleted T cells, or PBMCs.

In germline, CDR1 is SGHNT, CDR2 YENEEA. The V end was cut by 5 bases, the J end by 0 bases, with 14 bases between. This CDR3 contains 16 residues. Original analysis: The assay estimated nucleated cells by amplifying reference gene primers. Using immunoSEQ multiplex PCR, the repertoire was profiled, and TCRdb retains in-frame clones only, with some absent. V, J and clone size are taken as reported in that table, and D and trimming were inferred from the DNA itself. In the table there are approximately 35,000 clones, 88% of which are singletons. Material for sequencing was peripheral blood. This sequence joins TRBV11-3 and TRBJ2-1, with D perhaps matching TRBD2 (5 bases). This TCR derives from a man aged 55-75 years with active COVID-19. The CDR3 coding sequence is TGTGCCAGCAGCCCCGGGGTGGGGAGCTCCTACAATGAGCAGTTCTTC. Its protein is CASSPGVGSSYNEQFF. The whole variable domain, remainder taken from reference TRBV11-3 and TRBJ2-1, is EAGVVQSPRYKIIEKKQPVAFWCNPISGHNTLYWYLQNLGQGPELLIRYENEEAVDDSQLPKDRFSAERLKGVDSTLKIQPAELGDSAVYLCASSPGVGSSYNEQFFGPGTRLTVL.